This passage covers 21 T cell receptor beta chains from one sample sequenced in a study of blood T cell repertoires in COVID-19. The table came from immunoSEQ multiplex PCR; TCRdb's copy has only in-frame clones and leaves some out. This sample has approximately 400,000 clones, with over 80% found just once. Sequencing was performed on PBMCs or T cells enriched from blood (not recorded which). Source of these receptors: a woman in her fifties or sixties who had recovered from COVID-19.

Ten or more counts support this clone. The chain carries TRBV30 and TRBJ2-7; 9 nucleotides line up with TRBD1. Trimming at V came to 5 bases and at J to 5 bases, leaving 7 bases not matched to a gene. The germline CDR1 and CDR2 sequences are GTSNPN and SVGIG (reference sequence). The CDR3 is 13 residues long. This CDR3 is CAWGQGIADEQYF. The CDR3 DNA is TGTGCCTGGGGACAGGGGATAGCAGACGAGCAGTACTTC.

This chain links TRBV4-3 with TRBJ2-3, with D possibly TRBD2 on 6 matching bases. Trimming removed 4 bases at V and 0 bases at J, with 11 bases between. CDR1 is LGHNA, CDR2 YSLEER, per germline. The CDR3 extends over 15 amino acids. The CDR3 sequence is CASSRSGPSTDTQYF. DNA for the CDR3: TGCGCCAGCAGCCGTAGCGGACCTAGCACAGATACGCAGTATTTT.

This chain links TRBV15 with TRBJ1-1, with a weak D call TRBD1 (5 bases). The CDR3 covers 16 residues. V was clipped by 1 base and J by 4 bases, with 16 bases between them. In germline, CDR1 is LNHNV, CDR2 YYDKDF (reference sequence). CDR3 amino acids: CATSRGGVLRGTEAFF. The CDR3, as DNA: TGTGCCACCAGCAGAGGGGGGGTGTTGAGGGGCACTGAAGCTTTCTTT.

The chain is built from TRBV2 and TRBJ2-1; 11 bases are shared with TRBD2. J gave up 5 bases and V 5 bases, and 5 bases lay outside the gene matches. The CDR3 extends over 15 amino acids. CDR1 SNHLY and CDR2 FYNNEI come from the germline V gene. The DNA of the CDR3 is TGTGCCAGCAGTCTACTAGCGGGAGATAACAATGAGCAGTTCTTC. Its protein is CASSLLAGDNNEQFF.

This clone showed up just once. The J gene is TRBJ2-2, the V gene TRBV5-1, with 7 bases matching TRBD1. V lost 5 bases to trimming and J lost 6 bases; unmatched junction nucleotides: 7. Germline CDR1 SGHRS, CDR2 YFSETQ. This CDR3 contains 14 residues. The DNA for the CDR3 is TGCGCCAGCAGAACAGGGGCCCAACCCGGGGAGCTGTTTTTT. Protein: CASRTGAQPGELFF.

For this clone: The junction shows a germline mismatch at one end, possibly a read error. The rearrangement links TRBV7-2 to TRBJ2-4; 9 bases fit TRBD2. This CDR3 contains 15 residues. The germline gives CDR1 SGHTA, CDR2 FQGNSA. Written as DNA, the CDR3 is TGTGCCAGCAGCTCACTAGGCGGGAGGGGGGCCGCGTTGTGCTTC. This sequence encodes CASSSLGGRGAALCF.

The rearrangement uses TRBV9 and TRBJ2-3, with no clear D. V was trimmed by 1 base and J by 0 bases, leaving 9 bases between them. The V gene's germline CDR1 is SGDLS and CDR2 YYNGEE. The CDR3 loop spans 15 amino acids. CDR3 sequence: CASSVYGVSTDTQYF. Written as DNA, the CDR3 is TGTGCCAGCAGCGTATATGGAGTTAGCACAGATACGCAGTATTTT.

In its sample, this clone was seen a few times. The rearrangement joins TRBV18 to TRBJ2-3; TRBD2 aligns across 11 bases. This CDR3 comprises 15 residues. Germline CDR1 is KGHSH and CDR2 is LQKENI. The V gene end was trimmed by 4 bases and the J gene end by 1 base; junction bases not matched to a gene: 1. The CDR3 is CASSQGLAGTDTQYF. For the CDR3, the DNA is TGTGCCAGCTCACAGGGACTAGCGGGCACAGATACGCAGTATTTT.

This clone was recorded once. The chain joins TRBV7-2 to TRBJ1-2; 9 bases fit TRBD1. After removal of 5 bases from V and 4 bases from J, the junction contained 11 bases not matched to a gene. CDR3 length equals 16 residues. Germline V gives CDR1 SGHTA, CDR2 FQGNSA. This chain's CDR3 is CASSPSVGTGPYGYTF. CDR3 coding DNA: TGTGCCAGCAGCCCATCCGTGGGGACAGGGCCCTATGGCTACACCTTC.

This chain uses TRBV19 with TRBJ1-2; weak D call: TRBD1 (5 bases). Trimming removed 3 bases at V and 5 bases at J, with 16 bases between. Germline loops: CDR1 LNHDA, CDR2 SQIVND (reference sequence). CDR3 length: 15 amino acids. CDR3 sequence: CASSIRPGNSYGYTF. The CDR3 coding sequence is TGTGCCAGTAGTATTAGGCCAGGGAACTCTTATGGCTACACCTTC.

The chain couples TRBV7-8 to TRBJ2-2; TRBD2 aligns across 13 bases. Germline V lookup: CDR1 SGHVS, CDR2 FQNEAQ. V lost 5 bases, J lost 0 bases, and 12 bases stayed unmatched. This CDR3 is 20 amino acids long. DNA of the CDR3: TGTGCCAGCAGCCTCTTTTCTAGTGGACTAGCGGGAGCGAACACCGGGGAGCTGTTTTTT. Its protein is CASSLFSSGLAGANTGELFF.

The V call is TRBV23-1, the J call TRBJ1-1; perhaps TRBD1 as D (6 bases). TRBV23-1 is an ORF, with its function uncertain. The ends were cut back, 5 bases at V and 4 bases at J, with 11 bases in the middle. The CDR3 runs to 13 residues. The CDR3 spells CASSDYRVTEAFF. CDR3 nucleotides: TGCGCCAGCAGTGATTACAGGGTCACTGAAGCTTTCTTT.

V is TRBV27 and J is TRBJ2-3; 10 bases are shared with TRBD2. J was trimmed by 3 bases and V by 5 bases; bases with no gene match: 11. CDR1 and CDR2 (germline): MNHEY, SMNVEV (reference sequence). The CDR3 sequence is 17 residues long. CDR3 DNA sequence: TGTGCCAGCAGTCAAAAATTGCTAGCGGGAGAAACAGATACGCAGTATTTT. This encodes CASSQKLLAGETDTQYF.

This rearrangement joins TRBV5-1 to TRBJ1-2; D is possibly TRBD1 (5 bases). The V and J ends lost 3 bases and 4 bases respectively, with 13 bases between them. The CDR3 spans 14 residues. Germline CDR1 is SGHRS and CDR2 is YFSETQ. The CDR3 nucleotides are TGCGCCAGCAGCTCGGCGGGCGGGGGCTATGGCTACACCTTC. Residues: CASSSAGGGYGYTF.

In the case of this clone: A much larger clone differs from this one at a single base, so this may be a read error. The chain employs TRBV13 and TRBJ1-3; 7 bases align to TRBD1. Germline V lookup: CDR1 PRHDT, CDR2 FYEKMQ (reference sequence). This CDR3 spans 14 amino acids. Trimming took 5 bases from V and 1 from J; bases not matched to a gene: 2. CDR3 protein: CASSHRGSGNTIYF. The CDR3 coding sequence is TGTGCCAGCAGCCACAGGGGTTCTGGAAACACCATATATTTT.

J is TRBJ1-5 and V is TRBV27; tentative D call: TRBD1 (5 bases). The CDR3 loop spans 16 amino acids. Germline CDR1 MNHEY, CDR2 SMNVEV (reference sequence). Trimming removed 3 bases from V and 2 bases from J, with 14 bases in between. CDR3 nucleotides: TGTGCCAGCAGTTTGACCCCGGGACTGCGCAATCAGCCCCAGCATTTT. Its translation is CASSLTPGLRNQPQHF.

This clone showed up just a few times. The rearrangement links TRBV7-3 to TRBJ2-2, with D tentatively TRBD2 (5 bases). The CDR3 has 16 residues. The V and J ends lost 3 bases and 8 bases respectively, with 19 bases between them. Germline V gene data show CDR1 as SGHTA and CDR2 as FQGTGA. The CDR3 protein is CASSFSTGIQPGELFF. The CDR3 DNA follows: TGTGCCAGCAGCTTCTCCACGGGGATCCAGCCTGGGGAGCTGTTTTTT. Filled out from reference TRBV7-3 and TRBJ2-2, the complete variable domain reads GAGVSQTPSNKVTEKGKYVELRCDPISGHTALYWYRQSLGQGPEFLIYFQGTGAADDSGLPNDRFFAVRPEGSVSTLKIQRTERGDSAVYLCASSFSTGIQPGELFFGEGSRLTVL.

CDR3 DNA: TGTGCCAGCAGCCCGGGCAACGGAGGCACTGAAGCTTTCTTT. This codes for CASSPGNGGTEAFF. The V and J genes are TRBV4-2 and TRBJ1-1, with D uncertain. The CDR3 length is 14 residues. Germline-derived CDR1 and CDR2 are LGHNA and YNFKEQ. V dropped 4 bases and J dropped 4 bases, with 13 bases sitting between them.

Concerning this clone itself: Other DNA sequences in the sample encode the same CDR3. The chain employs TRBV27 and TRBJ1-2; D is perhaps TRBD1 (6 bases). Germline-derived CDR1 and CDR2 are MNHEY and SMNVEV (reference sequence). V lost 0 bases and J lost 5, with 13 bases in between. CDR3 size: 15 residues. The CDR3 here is CASSLSRGGGYGYTF. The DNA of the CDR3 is TGTGCCAGCAGTTTATCGAGGGGGGGCGGGTATGGCTACACCTTC.

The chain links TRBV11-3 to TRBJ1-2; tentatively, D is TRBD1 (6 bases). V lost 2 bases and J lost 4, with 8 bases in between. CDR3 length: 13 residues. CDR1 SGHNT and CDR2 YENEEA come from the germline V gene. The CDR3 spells CASSLQGGYGYTF. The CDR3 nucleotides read TGTGCCAGCAGCTTACAAGGGGGCTATGGCTACACCTTC. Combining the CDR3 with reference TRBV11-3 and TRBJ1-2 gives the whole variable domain EAGVVQSPRYKIIEKKQPVAFWCNPISGHNTLYWYLQNLGQGPELLIRYENEEAVDDSQLPKDRFSAERLKGVDSTLKIQPAELGDSAVYLCASSLQGGYGYTFGSGTRLTVV.

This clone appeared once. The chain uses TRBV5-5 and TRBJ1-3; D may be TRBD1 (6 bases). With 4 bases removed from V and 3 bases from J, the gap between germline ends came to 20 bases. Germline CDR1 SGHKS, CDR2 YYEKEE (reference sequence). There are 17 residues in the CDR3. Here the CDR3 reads CASSRSGGREVGNTIYF. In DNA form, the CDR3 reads TGTGCCAGCAGCCGTAGCGGGGGGCGCGAGGTTGGAAACACCATATATTTT.